One sample yielded the 20 T cell receptor beta chains listed below, sequenced in a study of beta chain features in type 1 diabetes. Of the isolated RNA, all was reverse transcribed, and so the sequenced material was expressed TCRB transcripts. Only in-frame clones appear in the TCRdb table, and some are missing; sequencing was by immunoSEQ multiplex PCR. Counted here are 120,000 to 150,000 clones, about 10% occurring once; the ten biggest clones make up approximately 1.3%. The source material was naive CD4+ T cells from blood. The source of these receptors is a man between 18 and 35 years old in good health.

The chain recombines TRBV7-9 with TRBJ1-1, with D uncertain. Germline CDR1 reads SEHNR; CDR2 reads FQNEAQ (reference sequence). V was clipped by 3 bases and J by 5 bases, with 13 bases between them. The CDR3 is 14 amino acids. CDR3 DNA: TGTGCCAGCAGCTTTACCCTGGGAGTAACTGAAGCTTTCTTT. This translates into CASSFTLGVTEAFF.

The genes are TRBV6-5 and TRBJ1-2; 9 bases match TRBD1. The CDR3 is 14 amino acids. The V segment lost 5 bases and the J segment 3 bases; nucleotides outside the gene matches: 4. Germline loops: CDR1 MNHEY, CDR2 SVGAGI. The CDR3 sequence is CASSEGTGHYGYTF. CDR3 sequence (DNA): TGTGCCAGCAGTGAAGGGACAGGGCACTATGGCTACACCTTC.

The gene calls are TRBV30 and TRBJ1-5; D call uncertain. The V gene's germline CDR1 is GTSNPN and CDR2 SVGIG (reference sequence). The CDR3 runs to 14 residues. V was pared by 0 bases and J by 1 base, with 7 bases between. For the CDR3, the DNA is TGTGCCTGGAGTGTGGTACAAAGCAATCAGCCCCAGCATTTT. Translating it yields CAWSVVQSNQPQHF.

This clone was picked up a small number of times. The chain employs TRBV10-3 and TRBJ1-2; perhaps TRBD1 as D (5 bases). The CDR3 length is 13 residues. V was trimmed by 6 bases and J by 4 bases, leaving 12 bases between them. Germline V CDR1 and CDR2: ENHRY, SYGVKD. CDR3 amino acids: CAISADSFYGYTF. Here the CDR3 DNA reads TGTGCCATCAGCGCCGACAGTTTCTATGGCTACACCTTC.

This rearrangement joins TRBV19 to TRBJ2-3; the match to TRBD2 covers 12 bases. There are 16 residues in the CDR3. V lost 6 bases, J lost 4 bases, and 8 bases stayed unmatched. The V gene's germline CDR1 is LNHDA and CDR2 SQIVND (reference sequence). CDR3 region: CASSFRLAGEADTQYF. Written as DNA, the CDR3 is TGTGCCAGTAGCTTTAGACTAGCGGGGGAGGCAGATACGCAGTATTTT.

CDR3 amino acids: CASSPYRGRPYF. CDR3 sequence (DNA): TGCGCCAGCAGCCCCTACAGGGGCCGCCCGTATTTT. V is TRBV5-1 and J is TRBJ2-3, with 7 bases matching TRBD1. Germline CDR1 and CDR2: SGHRS and YFSETQ. The V and J ends lost 4 bases and 14 bases, in that order; junction bases with no gene match: 10. The CDR3 spans 12 residues.

The chain carries TRBV10-2 and TRBJ2-1; 10 nucleotides align to TRBD2. The CDR3 runs to 16 residues. Per the germline V gene, CDR1 is WSHSY and CDR2 is SAAADI. J gave up 6 bases and V 0 bases, and 5 bases lay outside the gene matches. The CDR3 here is CASSESGAGGPNEQFF. DNA of the CDR3: TGCGCCAGCAGTGAGTCGGGAGCGGGGGGGCCCAATGAGCAGTTCTTC.

This clone was found a few times. The rearrangement uses TRBV9 and TRBJ2-4; 12 nucleotides line up with TRBD2. The germline V gene encodes CDR1 SGDLS and CDR2 YYNGEE. The CDR3 has 17 residues. V was pared by 3 bases and J by 1 base, with 5 bases of the junction left unmatched. The CDR3 loop is CASSATTSGGAKNIQYF. The CDR3 DNA follows: TGTGCCAGCAGCGCAACCACTAGCGGGGGGGCCAAAAACATTCAGTACTTC.

In this sample, this clone turned up a few times. V gene TRBV18 combines with J gene TRBJ1-5, with 7 bases lining up with TRBD1. Per germline, CDR1 KGHSH and CDR2 LQKENI. The CDR3 loop spans 15 amino acids. V lost 1 base to trimming and J lost 7 bases; unmatched junction nucleotides: 7. CDR3 sequence (DNA): TGTGCCAGCTCACCACAGGGGGCGCTTCAACAGCCCCAGCATTTT. Its translation is CASSPQGALQQPQHF.

This clone has just a few counts. The chain couples TRBV7-6 to TRBJ2-5; D is undetermined. The CDR3 extends over 12 amino acids. The V gene lost 5 bases and the J gene lost 4 bases, with 8 bases spanning the gap. The germline CDR1 and CDR2 sequences are SGHVS and FNYEAQ. The CDR3 protein is CASSPSIETQYF. Written as DNA, the CDR3 is TGTGCCAGCAGCCCTAGTATAGAGACCCAGTACTTC.

This clone was detected ten times or more. V gene TRBV5-6 combines with J gene TRBJ2-6, with D possibly TRBD2 on 5 matching bases. Trimming removed 5 bases from V and 2 bases from J, with 8 bases in between. The CDR3 length is 14 residues. Germline CDR1 and CDR2: SGHDT and YYEEEE. CDR3 sequence: CASRRVTGANVLTF. The CDR3 DNA reads as TGTGCCAGCAGGAGGGTTACTGGGGCCAACGTCCTGACTTTC.

This clone was counted ten times or more. The gene calls are TRBV7-2 and TRBJ2-3, with D maybe TRBD2 (5 bases). The CDR3 spans 14 residues. Germline lookup yields CDR1 SGHTA and CDR2 FQGNSA. Trimming left V 5 bases short and J 6 bases short, with 15 bases between. The CDR3 DNA is TGTGCCAGCAGCGCGCCACTAGGTTCCGATACGCAGTATTTT. This gives the protein CASSAPLGSDTQYF. The full variable domain, in which reference TRBV7-2 and TRBJ2-3 provide the parts outside the CDR3, is GAGVSQSPSNKVTEKGKDVELRCDPISGHTALYWYRQSLGQGLEFLIYFQGNSAPDKSGLPSDRFSAERTGGSVSTLTIQRTQQEDSAVYLCASSAPLGSDTQYFGPGTRLTVL.

In this sample, this clone turned up a few times. The chain carries TRBV7-2 and TRBJ2-5; 7 nucleotides align to TRBD2. J lost 3 bases, V lost 5 bases, and 6 bases had no gene match. Germline V CDR1 and CDR2: SGHTA, FQGNSA. The CDR3 runs to 14 residues. The CDR3 nucleotides are TGTGCCAGCAGCCCCCGGACTAGTAAAGAGACCCAGTACTTC. Its translation is CASSPRTSKETQYF.

The V and J genes are TRBV4-3 and TRBJ1-5, with 12 bases that match TRBD1. The length of the CDR3 is 18 residues. V dropped 1 base and J dropped 5; count of bases not matched to a gene: 9. Germline V gene sequence: CDR1 LGHNA, CDR2 YSLEER. CDR3 DNA: TGCGCCAGCAGCCAAGCGGTCGGGACAGGGGGCCCAGATCAGCCCCAGCATTTT. Protein: CASSQAVGTGGPDQPQHF.

This clone has just a few counts. The CDR3 sequence: CAISESAGVPYEQYF. The CDR3 coding sequence is TGTGCCATCAGTGAGTCGGCAGGGGTTCCCTACGAGCAGTACTTC. The J gene is TRBJ2-7, the V gene TRBV10-3, with D possibly TRBD1 on 6 matching bases. CDR3 length: 15 residues. Per germline, CDR1 ENHRY and CDR2 SYGVKD. The ends were cut back, 0 bases at V and 2 bases at J, with 11 bases in the middle.

In its sample, this clone was seen a few times. The chain joins TRBV28 to TRBJ2-7, with TRBD2 matching over 10 bases. V lost 7 bases and J lost 2; bases outside the gene matches: 5. This CDR3 region has 14 residues. Per the germline V gene, CDR1 is MDHEN and CDR2 is SYDVKM. The CDR3 reads CASMASGGAYEQYF. The CDR3 DNA reads TGTGCCAGCATGGCTAGCGGGGGTGCCTACGAGCAGTACTTC.

This clone was seen a few times. The chain couples TRBV5-1 to TRBJ2-5, with D possibly being TRBD1 (6 bases). Germline CDR1 SGHRS, CDR2 YFSETQ. Trimming shortened V by 4 bases and J by 1 base, and 11 bases separated the two germline ends. CDR3 length: 14 residues. In DNA form, the CDR3 reads TGCGCCAGCAGCAGAGACAGGACCCAAGAGACCCAGTACTTC. Translating gives CASSRDRTQETQYF. Looking up the rest from reference TRBV5-1 and TRBJ2-5 gives the full variable domain: KAGVTQTPRYLIKTRGQQVTLSCSPISGHRSVSWYQQTPGQGLQFLFEYFSETQRNKGNFPGRFSGRQFSNSRSEMNVSTLELGDSALYLCASSRDRTQETQYFGPGTRLLVL.

The V call is TRBV7-9, the J call TRBJ2-5; TRBD2 aligns across 9 bases. The germline V gene encodes CDR1 SEHNR and CDR2 FQNEAQ (reference sequence). V lost 5 bases to trimming and J lost 2 bases; unmatched junction nucleotides: 3. The CDR3 extends over 14 amino acids. The chain's CDR3 is CASSLSGGQETQYF. The CDR3 DNA reads as TGTGCCAGCAGCCTGAGCGGGGGGCAAGAGACCCAGTACTTC.

The chain recombines TRBV7-8 with TRBJ2-7; 7 bases agree with TRBD1. Germline CDR1 SGHVS, CDR2 FQNEAQ. J gave up 5 bases and V 3 bases, and 4 bases lay outside the gene matches. This CDR3 comprises 13 residues. The CDR3 loop reads CASSFYRGHEQYF. In nucleotides, the CDR3 is TGTGCCAGCAGCTTTTACAGGGGCCACGAGCAGTACTTC.

For the CDR3, the DNA is TGTGCCAGCAGCGTTCCGGGACAGGCGACAGATACGCAGTATTTT. It yields the protein CASSVPGQATDTQYF. The J gene is TRBJ2-3, the V gene TRBV27, with TRBD1 matching 8 bases. CDR3 length: 15 residues. CDR1 is MNHEY and CDR2 is SMNVEV in the germline V gene (reference sequence). J lost 3 bases, V lost 6 bases, and 8 bases had no gene match.